Listed here are 29 T cell receptor beta chains from one sample, sequenced in a study of blood T cell repertoires in COVID-19. Produced via immunoSEQ multiplex PCR; TCRdb's table is partial and in-frame only. This sample has about 160,000 clones, with 75% to 90% found just once. Sequenced: peripheral blood. These receptors all come from a woman older than 75 with active or convalescent COVID-19.

Of note for this clone: The same CDR3 also results from other DNA sequences found in this sample. The rearrangement joins TRBV27 to TRBJ1-2, with D unresolved. The CDR3 sequence is 13 residues long. The germline gives CDR1 MNHEY, CDR2 SMNVEV (reference sequence). With 3 bases removed from V and 5 bases from J, the gap between germline ends came to 10 bases. The CDR3 spells CASSFIGEYGYTF. The CDR3 DNA follows: TGTGCCAGCAGTTTCATCGGGGAGTATGGCTACACCTTC.

The chain joins TRBV7-2 to TRBJ1-2, with D unresolved. From germline, CDR1 is SGHTA and CDR2 FQGNSA. V dropped 1 base and J dropped 4 bases, with 13 bases sitting between them. The CDR3 contains 15 residues. The CDR3 DNA follows: TGTGCCAGCAGCTTAGTTCTGGACGGGGTCTATGGCTACACCTTC. Translating gives CASSLVLDGVYGYTF.

This clone has just one count. This chain uses TRBV9 with TRBJ2-7; D unresolved. The germline CDR1 and CDR2 sequences are SGDLS and YYNGEE. CDR3 length: 14 amino acids. Trimming took off 3 bases at V and 6 bases at J, with 16 bases between the two ends. DNA for the CDR3: TGTGCCAGCAGCGCCCAGTCCTCTAGTGTCGAGCAGTACTTC. This encodes CASSAQSSSVEQYF.

The genes are TRBV7-9 and TRBJ1-1, with 8 bases lining up with TRBD1. V shed 7 bases and J 5 bases; nucleotides not matched to a gene: 9. The V gene's germline CDR1 is SEHNR and CDR2 FQNEAQ (reference sequence). CDR3 length: 14 amino acids. This CDR3 is CASTAGQGMTEAFF. The CDR3 bases are TGTGCCAGCACCGCCGGACAGGGAATGACTGAAGCTTTCTTT.

The rearrangement links TRBV7-2 to TRBJ2-7; D is undetermined. The CDR3 has 11 amino acids. Germline V gives CDR1 SGHTA, CDR2 FQGNSA. The V end lost 5 bases, the J end lost 3 bases, and 5 bases lay between the germline ends. The CDR3 here is CASSVNYEQYF. CDR3 in DNA: TGTGCCAGCAGCGTAAACTACGAGCAGTACTTC.

V is TRBV9 and J is TRBJ2-3, with TRBD1 identical over 7 bases. Germline-derived CDR1 and CDR2 are SGDLS and YYNGEE. V shed 4 bases, J shed 5 bases, and the junction held 4 bases outside the gene matches. CDR3 length: 13 residues. The chain's CDR3 is CASSNYRGDTQYF. CDR3 bases: TGTGCCAGCAGCAACTACAGGGGAGATACGCAGTATTTT. Looking up the rest from reference TRBV9 and TRBJ2-3 gives the full variable domain: DSGVTQTPKHLITATGQRVTLRCSPRSGDLSVYWYQQSLDQGLQFLIQYYNGEERAKGNILERFSAQQFPDLHSELNLSSLELGDSALYFCASSNYRGDTQYFGPGTRLTVL.

The CDR3 reads CAISEMTSRGYNEQFF. The CDR3, as DNA: TGTGCCATCAGTGAGATGACTAGCCGGGGGTACAATGAGCAGTTCTTC. The genes are TRBV10-3 and TRBJ2-1; 7 bases are a match to TRBD2. The V and J ends lost 2 bases and 4 bases, in that order; junction bases with no gene match: 8. Germline lookup yields CDR1 ENHRY and CDR2 SYGVKD. The CDR3 consists of 16 residues.

The chain recombines TRBV5-4 with TRBJ2-1; 8 nucleotides align to TRBD1. There are 14 residues in the CDR3. Per germline, CDR1 SGHNT and CDR2 YYREEE (reference sequence). The J segment lost 3 bases and the V segment lost 1 base, leaving 0 bases of the junction unmatched. The CDR3 nucleotides read TGTGCCAGCAGCTTGACAGGGGGCTACAATGAGCAGTTCTTC. Translated: CASSLTGGYNEQFF.

This sequence joins TRBV15 and TRBJ1-4, with a possible D match to TRBD1 (5 bases). The CDR3 is 16 residues long. Germline lookup yields CDR1 LNHNV and CDR2 YYDKDF (reference sequence). Trimming took 0 bases from V and 4 from J, leaving 12 bases between them. Written as DNA, the CDR3 is TGTGCCACCAGCAGAGAGGCGACAGTACTTAATGAAAAACTGTTTTTT. It codes for CATSREATVLNEKLFF.

J is TRBJ1-4 and V is TRBV6-5; TRBD1 matches 7 bases. This CDR3 comprises 15 residues. Germline-derived CDR1 and CDR2 are MNHEY and SVGAGI. J gave up 8 bases and V 6 bases, and 12 bases lay outside the gene matches. In nucleotides, the CDR3 is TGTGCCAGCAGCCTAAAGGGGGCGGGTAGGGAAAAACTGTTTTTT. It codes for CASSLKGAGREKLFF.

The chain couples TRBV28 to TRBJ1-6; 7 bases agree with TRBD1. J lost 3 bases, V lost 5 bases, and 4 bases had no gene match. Germline V CDR1 and CDR2: MDHEN, SYDVKM. This CDR3 comprises 15 residues. CDR3 sequence: CASSPRQGYNSPLHF. For the CDR3, the DNA is TGTGCCAGCAGTCCCCGACAGGGCTATAATTCACCCCTCCACTTT.

This clone was seen more than once but under ten times. The chain employs TRBV7-9 and TRBJ1-1, with TRBD1 as a possible D gene (6 bases). Trimming removed 5 bases at V and 1 base at J, with 14 bases between. Per the germline V gene, CDR1 is SEHNR and CDR2 is FQNEAQ (reference sequence). The CDR3 consists of 15 residues. The CDR3 spells CASSPVGQPNTEAFF. The CDR3 DNA reads as TGTGCCAGCAGCCCAGTAGGACAGCCGAACACTGAAGCTTTCTTT.

CDR3 nucleotide sequence: TGTGCCAGCAGTGAATCGGTAGCTAACTATGGCTACACCTTC. Translated: CASSESVANYGYTF. The chain links TRBV6-1 to TRBJ1-2; D uncertain. This CDR3 comprises 14 residues. Between the trimmed V and J ends, which lost 2 bases and 0 bases, there was a span of 7 bases. Per the germline V gene, CDR1 is MNHNS and CDR2 is SASEGT.

The chain links TRBV4-1 to TRBJ2-4, with D possibly being TRBD1 (6 bases). The length of the CDR3 is 22 residues. The V and J ends lost 0 bases and 1 base respectively, with 28 bases between them. Germline lookup yields CDR1 MGHRA and CDR2 YSYEKL. CDR3 nucleotide sequence: TGCGCCAGCAGCCAAGAGAGGTTTCGGGCAGGGGTTGGCCAGGGGGCCAAAAACATTCAGTACTTC. Its protein is CASSQERFRAGVGQGAKNIQYF.

The chain has TRBV2 and TRBJ1-1; D perhaps matches TRBD1 (5 bases). This CDR3 spans 14 amino acids. Germline V gene data show CDR1 as SNHLY and CDR2 as FYNNEI. V lost 7 bases and J lost 5, with 17 bases in between. The CDR3 DNA follows: TGTGCCAGCACACAGGATTGGGGGGGAACTGAAGCTTTCTTT. This codes for CASTQDWGGTEAFF.

The V gene is TRBV12-3 or TRBV12-4, the J gene TRBJ1-2; 12 bases fit TRBD1. Trimming took 7 bases from V and 7 from J; bases not matched to a gene: 4. The length of the CDR3 is 13 residues. The CDR3 DNA reads as TGTGCCAGCATCACGGGACAGGGGGCTGGCTACACCTTC. It yields the protein CASITGQGAGYTF.

This clone occurred a few times. This chain links TRBV10-2 with TRBJ1-4; 8 bases fit TRBD1. Germline values: CDR1 WSHSY, CDR2 SAAADI. Germline trimming cut 6 bases from V and 7 bases from J; bases unmatched to any gene: 10. This CDR3 spans 15 amino acids. CDR3 sequence: CASSRTGNFGEKLFF. DNA of the CDR3: TGCGCCAGCAGCCGGACAGGGAACTTCGGTGAAAAACTGTTTTTT.

This CDR3 reads CASSDVAGGYTGELFF. CDR3 nucleotide sequence: TGCGCCAGCAGTGATGTGGCAGGGGGTTACACCGGGGAGCTGTTTTTT. The rearrangement links TRBV10-1 to TRBJ2-2; TRBD1 aligns across 7 bases. The V gene's germline CDR1 is WNHNN and CDR2 SYGVQD (reference sequence). V was clipped by 3 bases and J by 3 bases; unmatched bases: 7. The CDR3 runs to 16 residues.

This clone was recorded once. The V and J genes are TRBV9 and TRBJ2-1; 12 bases are shared with TRBD2. The germline V gene encodes CDR1 SGDLS and CDR2 YYNGEE. This CDR3 region has 16 residues. The J segment lost 4 bases and the V segment lost 4 bases, leaving 6 bases of the junction unmatched. The CDR3 sequence: CASSFRLAGAYNEQFF. DNA for the CDR3: TGTGCCAGCAGCTTCCGACTAGCGGGGGCTTACAATGAGCAGTTCTTC.

The V gene is TRBV5-1, the J gene TRBJ1-1; the D is unclear. The CDR3 sequence is 14 residues long. From germline, CDR1 is SGHRS and CDR2 YFSETQ. Trimming took 4 bases from V and 1 from J, leaving 11 bases between them. The CDR3 DNA sequence: TGCGCCAGCAGCAGACCGGAGGGGAACACTGAAGCTTTCTTT. Protein sequence: CASSRPEGNTEAFF.

The V and J genes are TRBV2 and TRBJ1-2; 8 nucleotides match TRBD1. Trimming at V came to 6 bases and at J to 4 bases, leaving 7 bases not matched to a gene. CDR1 SNHLY and CDR2 FYNNEI come from the germline V gene. The CDR3 is 14 amino acids. CDR3: CASSATGALYGYTF. CDR3 nucleotide sequence: TGTGCCAGCAGCGCGACAGGGGCTCTCTATGGCTACACCTTC.

This chain connects TRBV20-1 to TRBJ2-1; 7 nucleotides match TRBD1. The CDR3 has 15 amino acids. The germline V gene encodes CDR1 DFQATT and CDR2 SNEGSKA (reference sequence). J gave up 6 bases and V 3 bases, and 11 bases lay outside the gene matches. This CDR3 is CSASGVDRVGNEQFF. CDR3 coding DNA: TGCAGTGCTAGTGGGGTAGACAGGGTGGGCAATGAGCAGTTCTTC.

The chain recombines TRBV7-2 with TRBJ1-1; 9 bases align to TRBD1. The ends lost 5 bases at V and 4 bases at J; junction bases unmatched: 5. CDR3 length: 14 amino acids. CDR1 and CDR2 (germline): SGHTA, FQGNSA. CDR3 region: CASSAGQGITEAFF. CDR3 coding DNA: TGTGCCAGCAGCGCCGGACAGGGGATCACTGAAGCTTTCTTT. The full variable domain, in which reference TRBV7-2 and TRBJ1-1 provide the parts outside the CDR3, is GAGVSQSPSNKVTEKGKDVELRCDPISGHTALYWYRQSLGQGLEFLIYFQGNSAPDKSGLPSDRFSAERTGGSVSTLTIQRTQQEDSAVYLCASSAGQGITEAFFGQGTRLTVV.

This sequence joins TRBV2 and TRBJ1-1; 7 nucleotides line up with TRBD1. V shed 6 bases, J shed 0 bases, and the junction held 7 bases outside the gene matches. From germline, CDR1 is SNHLY and CDR2 FYNNEI. CDR3 length: 15 residues. CDR3 residues: CASRSQGEMNTEAFF. DNA of the CDR3: TGTGCCAGCAGGTCTCAGGGGGAGATGAACACTGAAGCTTTCTTT.

The rearrangement uses TRBV24-1 and TRBJ2-3; 11 bases map to TRBD1. The length of the CDR3 is 17 residues. Germline V gene sequence: CDR1 KGHDR, CDR2 SFDVKD. The junction had 9 bases not matched to a gene; V was cut back by 3 bases and J by 5 bases. CDR3 nucleotide sequence: TGTGCCACCAGTGATCATCCCGGACAGGGGGCTTTAGATACGCAGTATTTT. It is translated as CATSDHPGQGALDTQYF.

This sequence joins TRBV19 and TRBJ1-1; perhaps TRBD1 as D (5 bases). This CDR3 region has 14 residues. Trimming shortened V by 5 bases and J by 1 base, and 11 bases separated the two germline ends. CDR1 LNHDA and CDR2 SQIVND come from the germline V gene (reference sequence). The DNA for the CDR3 is TGTGCCAGTAGTTACAGGCCAGAGAACACTGAAGCTTTCTTT. It specifies CASSYRPENTEAFF.

This chain links TRBV19 with TRBJ1-5; 7 nucleotides agree with TRBD1. CDR1 and CDR2 from the germline V gene are LNHDA and SQIVND (reference sequence). The trim removed 10 bases at V and 2 bases at J, leaving 2 bases unmatched. CDR3 length equals 12 residues. In DNA, the CDR3 is TGTGCCACCCAGGGGGGCAATCAGCCCCAGCATTTT. Residues: CATQGGNQPQHF.

This chain connects TRBV7-9 to TRBJ1-1; D possibly corresponds to TRBD1 (6 bases). The CDR3 sequence is 17 residues long. Germline CDR1 is SEHNR and CDR2 is FQNEAQ (reference sequence). The V and J ends lost 5 bases and 5 bases respectively, with 24 bases between them. CDR3 residues: CASSPTGRGGLGTEAFF. CDR3 DNA sequence: TGTGCCAGCAGCCCCACGGGCAGGGGTGGTCTCGGGACTGAAGCTTTCTTT.

This clone appeared once. V usage is TRBV19 and J usage is TRBJ2-1, with D perhaps matching TRBD1 (5 bases). Germline CDR1 reads LNHDA; CDR2 reads SQIVND (reference sequence). This CDR3 spans 15 amino acids. V lost 4 bases, J lost 3 bases, and 13 bases lay in between. The CDR3 sequence: CASSNAQAIYNEQFF. For the CDR3, the DNA is TGTGCCAGTAGTAATGCACAGGCAATCTACAATGAGCAGTTCTTC.